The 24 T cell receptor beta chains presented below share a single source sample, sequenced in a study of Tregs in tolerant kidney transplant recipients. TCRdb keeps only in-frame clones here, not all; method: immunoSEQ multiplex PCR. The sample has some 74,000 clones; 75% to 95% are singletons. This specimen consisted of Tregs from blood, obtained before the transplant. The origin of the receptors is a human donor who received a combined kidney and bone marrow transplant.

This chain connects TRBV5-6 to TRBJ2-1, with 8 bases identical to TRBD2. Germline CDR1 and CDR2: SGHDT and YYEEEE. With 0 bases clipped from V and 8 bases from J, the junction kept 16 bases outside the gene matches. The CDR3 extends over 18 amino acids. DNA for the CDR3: TGTGCCAGCAGCTTGGTGGTGGCGGGGGGCGGGACTGGGGATGAGCAGTTCTTC. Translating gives CASSLVVAGGGTGDEQFF. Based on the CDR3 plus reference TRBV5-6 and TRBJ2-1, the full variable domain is DAGVTQSPTHLIKTRGQQVTLRCSPKSGHDTVSWYQQALGQGPQFIFQYYEEEERQRGNFPDRFSGHQFPNYSSELNVNALLLGDSALYLCASSLVVAGGGTGDEQFFGPGTRLTVL.

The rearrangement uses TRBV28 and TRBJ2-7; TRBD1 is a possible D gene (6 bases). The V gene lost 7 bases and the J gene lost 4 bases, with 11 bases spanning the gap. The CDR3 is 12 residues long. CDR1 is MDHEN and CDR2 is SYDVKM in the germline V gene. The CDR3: CASINRVYEQYF. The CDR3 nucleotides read TGTGCCAGCATTAACAGGGTTTACGAGCAGTACTTC.

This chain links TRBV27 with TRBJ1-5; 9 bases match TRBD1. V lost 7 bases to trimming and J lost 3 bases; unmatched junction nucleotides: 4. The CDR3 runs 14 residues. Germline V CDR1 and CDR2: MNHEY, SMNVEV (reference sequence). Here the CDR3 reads CASKGQGYNQPQHF. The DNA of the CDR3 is TGTGCCAGCAAGGGACAGGGTTACAATCAGCCCCAGCATTTT.

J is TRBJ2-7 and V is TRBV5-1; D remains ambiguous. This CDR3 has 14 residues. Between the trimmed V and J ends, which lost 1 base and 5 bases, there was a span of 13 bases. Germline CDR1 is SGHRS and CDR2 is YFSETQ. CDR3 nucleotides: TGCGCCAGCAGCTTGCAGGAAGGGCTACACGAGCAGTACTTC. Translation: CASSLQEGLHEQYF. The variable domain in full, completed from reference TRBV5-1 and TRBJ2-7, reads KAGVTQTPRYLIKTRGQQVTLSCSPISGHRSVSWYQQTPGQGLQFLFEYFSETQRNKGNFPGRFSGRQFSNSRSEMNVSTLELGDSALYLCASSLQEGLHEQYFGPGTRLTVT.

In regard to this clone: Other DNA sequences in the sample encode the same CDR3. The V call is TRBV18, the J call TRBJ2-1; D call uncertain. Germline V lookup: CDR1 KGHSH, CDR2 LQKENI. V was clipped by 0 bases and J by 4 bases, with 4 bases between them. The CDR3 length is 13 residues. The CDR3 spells CASSPPSYNEQFF. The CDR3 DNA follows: TGTGCCAGCTCACCACCTTCATACAATGAGCAGTTCTTC.

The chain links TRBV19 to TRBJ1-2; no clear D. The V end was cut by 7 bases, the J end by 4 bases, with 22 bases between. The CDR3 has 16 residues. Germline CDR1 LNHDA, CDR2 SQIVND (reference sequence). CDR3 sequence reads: CASTPSSRGILYGYTF. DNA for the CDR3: TGTGCCAGTACCCCCTCCTCGCGAGGAATACTCTATGGCTACACCTTC.

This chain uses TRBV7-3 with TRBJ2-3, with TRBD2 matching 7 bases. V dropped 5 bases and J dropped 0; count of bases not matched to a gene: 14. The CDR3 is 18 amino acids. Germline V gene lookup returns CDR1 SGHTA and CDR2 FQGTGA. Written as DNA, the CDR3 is TGTGCCAGCAGCATAAATGGAATAGCGGGCGCCAGCACAGATACGCAGTATTTT. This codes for CASSINGIAGASTDTQYF.

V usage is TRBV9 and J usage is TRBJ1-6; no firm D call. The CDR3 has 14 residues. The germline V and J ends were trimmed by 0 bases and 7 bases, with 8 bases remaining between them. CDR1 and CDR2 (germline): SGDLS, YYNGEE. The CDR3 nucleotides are TGTGCCAGCAGCGTAGCCGGCAGAAATTCACCCCTCCACTTT. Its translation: CASSVAGRNSPLHF.

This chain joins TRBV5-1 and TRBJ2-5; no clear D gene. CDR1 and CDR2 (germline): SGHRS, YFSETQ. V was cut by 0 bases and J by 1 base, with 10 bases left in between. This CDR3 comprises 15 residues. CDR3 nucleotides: TGCGCCAGCAGCTTGGCAGCGACGGTCCAAGAGACCCAGTACTTC. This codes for CASSLAATVQETQYF. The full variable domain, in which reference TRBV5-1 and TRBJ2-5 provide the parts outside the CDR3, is KAGVTQTPRYLIKTRGQQVTLSCSPISGHRSVSWYQQTPGQGLQFLFEYFSETQRNKGNFPGRFSGRQFSNSRSEMNVSTLELGDSALYLCASSLAATVQETQYFGPGTRLLVL.

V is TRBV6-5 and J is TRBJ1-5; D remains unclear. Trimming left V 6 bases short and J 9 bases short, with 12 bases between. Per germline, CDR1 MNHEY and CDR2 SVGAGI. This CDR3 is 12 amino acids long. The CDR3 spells CASSPPQAPQHF. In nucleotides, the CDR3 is TGTGCCAGCAGCCCCCCCCAGGCGCCCCAGCATTTT.

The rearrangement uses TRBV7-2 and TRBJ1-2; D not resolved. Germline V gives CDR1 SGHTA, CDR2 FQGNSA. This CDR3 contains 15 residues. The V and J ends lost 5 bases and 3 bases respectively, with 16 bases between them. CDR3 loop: CASSQLGMGDYGYTF. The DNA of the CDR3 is TGTGCCAGCAGCCAACTAGGGATGGGTGACTATGGCTACACCTTC.

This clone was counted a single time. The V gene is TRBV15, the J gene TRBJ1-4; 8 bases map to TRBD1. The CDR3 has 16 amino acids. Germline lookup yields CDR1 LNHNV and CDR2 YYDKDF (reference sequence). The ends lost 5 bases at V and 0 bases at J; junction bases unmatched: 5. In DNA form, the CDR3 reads TGTGCCACCAGCCCGGGACAGGACGCAACTAATGAAAAACTGTTTTTT. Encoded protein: CATSPGQDATNEKLFF.

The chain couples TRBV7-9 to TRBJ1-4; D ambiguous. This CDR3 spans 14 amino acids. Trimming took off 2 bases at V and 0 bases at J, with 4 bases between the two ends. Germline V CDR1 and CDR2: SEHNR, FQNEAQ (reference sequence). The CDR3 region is CASSLHATNEKLFF. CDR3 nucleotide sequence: TGTGCCAGCAGCTTACATGCAACTAATGAAAAACTGTTTTTT.

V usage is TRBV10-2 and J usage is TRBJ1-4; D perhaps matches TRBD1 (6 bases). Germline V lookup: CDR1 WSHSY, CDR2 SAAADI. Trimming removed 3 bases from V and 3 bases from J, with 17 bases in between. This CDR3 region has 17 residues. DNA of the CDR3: TGCGCCAGCAGTGACCCAGGCGGGGGGCGTTCTAATGAAAAACTGTTTTTT. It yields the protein CASSDPGGGRSNEKLFF.

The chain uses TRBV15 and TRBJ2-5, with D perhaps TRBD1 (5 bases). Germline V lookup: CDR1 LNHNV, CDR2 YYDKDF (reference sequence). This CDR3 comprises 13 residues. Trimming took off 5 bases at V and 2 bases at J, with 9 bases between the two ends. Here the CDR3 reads CATSLDSQETQYF. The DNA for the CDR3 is TGTGCCACCAGCCTTGACAGTCAAGAGACCCAGTACTTC.

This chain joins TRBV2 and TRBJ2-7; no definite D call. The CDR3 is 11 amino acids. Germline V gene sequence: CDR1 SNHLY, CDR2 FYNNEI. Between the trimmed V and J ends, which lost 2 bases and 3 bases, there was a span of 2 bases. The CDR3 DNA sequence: TGTGCCAGCAGTGAACGCTACGAGCAGTACTTC. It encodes CASSERYEQYF.

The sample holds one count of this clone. CDR3 loop: CASRDRGKGNTEAFF. The CDR3 nucleotides are TGTGCCAGCAGGGACAGGGGAAAAGGGAACACTGAAGCTTTCTTT. The chain couples TRBV7-9 to TRBJ1-1, with 9 bases identical to TRBD1. Losses at the gene ends were 6 bases for V and 1 base for J; bases not matched to a gene: 6. CDR1 and CDR2 (germline): SEHNR, FQNEAQ (reference sequence). CDR3 length: 15 amino acids.

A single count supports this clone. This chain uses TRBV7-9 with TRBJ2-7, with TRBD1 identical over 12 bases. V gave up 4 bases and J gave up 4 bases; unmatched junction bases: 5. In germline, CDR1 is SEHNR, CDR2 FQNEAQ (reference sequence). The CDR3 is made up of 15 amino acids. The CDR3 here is CASSSPGQGAYEQYF. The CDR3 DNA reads TGTGCCAGCAGCTCCCCGGGACAGGGGGCTTACGAGCAGTACTTC. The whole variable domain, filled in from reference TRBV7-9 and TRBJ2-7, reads DTGVSQNPRHKITKRGQNVTFRCDPISEHNRLYWYRQTLGQGPEFLTYFQNEAQLEKSRLLSDRFSAERPKGSFSTLEIQRTEQGDSAMYLCASSSPGQGAYEQYFGPGTRLTVT.

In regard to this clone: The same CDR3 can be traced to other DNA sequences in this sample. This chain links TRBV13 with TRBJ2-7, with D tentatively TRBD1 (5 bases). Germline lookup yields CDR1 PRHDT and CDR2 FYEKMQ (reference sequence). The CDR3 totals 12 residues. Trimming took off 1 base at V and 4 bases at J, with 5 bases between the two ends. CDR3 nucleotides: TGTGCCAGCAGCTTAGAGGGGTACGAGCAGTACTTC. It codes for CASSLEGYEQYF.

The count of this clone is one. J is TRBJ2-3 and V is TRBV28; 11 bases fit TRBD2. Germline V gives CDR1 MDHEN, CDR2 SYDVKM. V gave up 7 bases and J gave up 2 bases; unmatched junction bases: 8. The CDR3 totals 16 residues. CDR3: CASTPTSGNPTDTQYF. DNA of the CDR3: TGTGCCAGCACTCCGACTAGCGGGAACCCCACAGATACGCAGTATTTT. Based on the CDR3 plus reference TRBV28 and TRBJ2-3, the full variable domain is DVKVTQSSRYLVKRTGEKVFLECVQDMDHENMFWYRQDPGLGLRLIYFSYDVKMKEKGDIPEGYSVSREKKERFSLILESASTNQTSMYLCASTPTSGNPTDTQYFGPGTRLTVL.

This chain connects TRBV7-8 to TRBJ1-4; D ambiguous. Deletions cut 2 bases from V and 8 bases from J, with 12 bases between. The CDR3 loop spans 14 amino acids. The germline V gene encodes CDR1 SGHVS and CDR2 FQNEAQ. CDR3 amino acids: CASSLNLVGEKLFF. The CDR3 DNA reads TGTGCCAGCAGCTTAAATCTGGTAGGGGAAAAACTGTTTTTT.

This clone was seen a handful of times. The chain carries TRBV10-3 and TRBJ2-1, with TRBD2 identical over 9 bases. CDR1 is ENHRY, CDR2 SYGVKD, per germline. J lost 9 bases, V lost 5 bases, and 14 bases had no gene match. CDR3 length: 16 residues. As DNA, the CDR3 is TGTGCCATCAGTCTTCGAGGGGTAGCGGGAGAGAGTGAGCAGTTCTTC. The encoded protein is CAISLRGVAGESEQFF.

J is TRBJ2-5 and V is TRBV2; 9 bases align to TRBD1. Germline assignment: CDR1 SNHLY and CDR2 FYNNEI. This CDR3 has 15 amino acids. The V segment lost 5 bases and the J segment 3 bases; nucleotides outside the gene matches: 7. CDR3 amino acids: CASSRDRAGEETQYF. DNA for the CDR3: TGTGCCAGCAGTAGGGACAGGGCGGGGGAAGAGACCCAGTACTTC.

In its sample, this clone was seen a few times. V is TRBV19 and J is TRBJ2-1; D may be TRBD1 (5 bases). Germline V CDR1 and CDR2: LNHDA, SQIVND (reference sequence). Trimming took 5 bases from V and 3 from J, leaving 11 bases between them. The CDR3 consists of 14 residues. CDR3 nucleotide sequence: TGTGCCAGTAGTGGTCTTCAGGGCTACAATGAGCAGTTCTTC. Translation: CASSGLQGYNEQFF.